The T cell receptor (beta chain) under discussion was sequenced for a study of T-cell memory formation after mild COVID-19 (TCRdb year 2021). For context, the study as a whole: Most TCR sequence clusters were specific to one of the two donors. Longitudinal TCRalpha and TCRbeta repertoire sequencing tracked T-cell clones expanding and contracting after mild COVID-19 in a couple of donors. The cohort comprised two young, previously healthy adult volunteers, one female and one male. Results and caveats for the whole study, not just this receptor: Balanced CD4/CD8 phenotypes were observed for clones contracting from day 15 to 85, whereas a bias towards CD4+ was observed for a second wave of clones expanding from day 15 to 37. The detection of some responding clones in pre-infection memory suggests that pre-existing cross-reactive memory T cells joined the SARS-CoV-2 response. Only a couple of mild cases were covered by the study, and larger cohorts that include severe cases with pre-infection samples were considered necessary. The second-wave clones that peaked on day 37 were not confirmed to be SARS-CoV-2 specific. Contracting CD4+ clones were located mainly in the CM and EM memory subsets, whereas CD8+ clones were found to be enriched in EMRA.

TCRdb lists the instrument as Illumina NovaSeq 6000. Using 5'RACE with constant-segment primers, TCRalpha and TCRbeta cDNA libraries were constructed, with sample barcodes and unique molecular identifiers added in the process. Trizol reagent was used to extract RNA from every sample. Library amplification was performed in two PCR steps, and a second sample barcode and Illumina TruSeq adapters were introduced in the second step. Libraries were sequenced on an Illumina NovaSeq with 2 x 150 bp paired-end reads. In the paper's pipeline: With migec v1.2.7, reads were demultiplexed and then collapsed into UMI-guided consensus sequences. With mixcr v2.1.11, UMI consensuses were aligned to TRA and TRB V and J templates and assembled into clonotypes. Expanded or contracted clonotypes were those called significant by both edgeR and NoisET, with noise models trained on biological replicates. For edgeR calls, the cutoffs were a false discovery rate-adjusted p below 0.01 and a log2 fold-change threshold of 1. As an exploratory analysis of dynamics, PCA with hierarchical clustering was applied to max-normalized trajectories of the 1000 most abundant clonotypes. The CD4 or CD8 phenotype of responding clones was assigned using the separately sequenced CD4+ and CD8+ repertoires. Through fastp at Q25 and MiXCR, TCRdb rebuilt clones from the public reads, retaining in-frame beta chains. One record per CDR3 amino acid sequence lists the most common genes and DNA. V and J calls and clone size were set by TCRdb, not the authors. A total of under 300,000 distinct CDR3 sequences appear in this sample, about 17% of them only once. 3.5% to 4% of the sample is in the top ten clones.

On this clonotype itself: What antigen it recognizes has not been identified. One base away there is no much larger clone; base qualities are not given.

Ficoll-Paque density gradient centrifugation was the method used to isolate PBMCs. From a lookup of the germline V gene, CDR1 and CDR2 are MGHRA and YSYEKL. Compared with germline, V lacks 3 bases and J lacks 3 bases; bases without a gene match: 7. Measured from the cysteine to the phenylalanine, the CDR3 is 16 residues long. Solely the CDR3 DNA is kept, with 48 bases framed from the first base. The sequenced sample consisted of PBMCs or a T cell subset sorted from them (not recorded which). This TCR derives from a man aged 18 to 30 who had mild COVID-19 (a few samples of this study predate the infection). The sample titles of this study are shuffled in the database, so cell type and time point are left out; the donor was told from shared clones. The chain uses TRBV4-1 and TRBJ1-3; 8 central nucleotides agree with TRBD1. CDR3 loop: CASSQRSGTGGNTIYF. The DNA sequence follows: TGCGCCAGCAGCCAGAGATCCGGGACAGGTGGAAACACCATATATTTT.